These 24 T cell receptor beta chains were sequenced from one sample in a study of identical twins. Each CDR3 protein gets one entry after TCRdb re-called the 5' RACE reads with MiXCR. The table shows 250,000 or so distinct CDR3 sequences, with about 8.5% occurring only once. This sample also appeared in a second study, on yellow fever vaccine responses in identical twins.

Sequencing used CD8+ T cells sorted from blood. The receptors shown here come from a woman aged 18-29 years in good health.

This chain joins TRBV6-5 and TRBJ2-1; D remains unclear. V was shortened by 1 base and J by 0 bases, with 4 bases between the two germline ends. The CDR3 extends over 14 amino acids. CDR1 is MNHEY and CDR2 is SVGAGI in the germline V gene. The CDR3 DNA reads TGTGCCAGCAGTTACTTGTACTCCTACAATGAGCAGTTCTTC. This gives the protein CASSYLYSYNEQFF.

V is TRBV12-3 or TRBV12-4 and J is TRBJ2-2; 7 nucleotides line up with TRBD1. The ends lost 5 bases at V and 3 bases at J; junction bases unmatched: 9. The CDR3 is made up of 16 amino acids. The CDR3 reads CASSLPDRWDTGELFF. The CDR3 DNA reads TGTGCCAGCAGTCTTCCGGACAGGTGGGACACCGGGGAGCTGTTTTTT.

This clonotype showed up many times. The V gene is TRBV7-2, the J gene TRBJ2-1, with 7 bases matching TRBD2. V gave up 4 bases and J gave up 9 bases; unmatched junction bases: 3. Germline V gene lookup returns CDR1 SGHTA and CDR2 FQGNSA. CDR3 length equals 12 residues. The CDR3 sequence is CASSYPSGEQFF. The DNA of the CDR3 is TGTGCCAGCAGCTACCCTAGCGGTGAGCAGTTCTTC.

This clonotype turned up a few times. Germline and junction disagree at one end, which may indicate a read error. The V call is TRBV20-1, the J call TRBJ2-2; the match to TRBD2 covers 8 bases. Germline CDR1 DFQATT, CDR2 SNEGSKA (reference sequence). The CDR3 is 14 amino acids. The CDR3 nucleotides are TGCAGTGCCAGAGCGGGGGCGAACACCGGGGAGCTGTTTTTT. Encoded protein: CSARAGANTGELFF.

This clonotype was seen more than once but under ten times. This sequence joins TRBV11-2 and TRBJ2-7, with D possibly being TRBD1 or TRBD2 (5 bases each). Germline loops: CDR1 SGHAT, CDR2 FQNNGV. The CDR3 covers 16 residues. The V and J ends lost 3 bases and 2 bases respectively, with 17 bases between them. The CDR3 loop reads CASSFTPRDRPYEQYF. The CDR3 DNA sequence: TGTGCCAGCAGCTTTACACCCCGGGACCGACCCTACGAGCAGTACTTC.

This clonotype has just a few counts. This sequence joins TRBV4-3 and TRBJ2-1; 8 nucleotides line up with TRBD1. This CDR3 spans 15 amino acids. The germline V gene has CDR1 LGHNA and CDR2 YSLEER. The J segment lost 8 bases and the V segment lost 0 bases, leaving 6 bases of the junction unmatched. The CDR3 reads CASSQDLTGDDEQFF. CDR3 DNA: TGCGCCAGCAGCCAAGATCTGACAGGGGACGATGAGCAGTTCTTC.

This clonotype occurred many times. The chain employs TRBV29-1 and TRBJ1-2; TRBD1 aligns across 9 bases. The length of the CDR3 is 15 residues. V was clipped by 0 bases and J by 4 bases; unmatched bases: 6. CDR1 SQVTM and CDR2 ANQGSEA come from the germline V gene. The CDR3 DNA sequence: TGCAGCGTTGAAGATCTGGGACAGGGCGTCTATGGCTACACCTTC. Translated, it gives CSVEDLGQGVYGYTF. Full variable domain (missing parts from reference TRBV29-1 and TRBJ1-2): SAVISQKPSRDICQRGTSLTIQCQVDSQVTMMFWYRQQPGQSLTLIATANQGSEATYESGFVIDKFPISRPNLTFSTLTVSNMSPEDSSIYLCSVEDLGQGVYGYTFGSGTRLTVV.

This clonotype was detected many times. The rearrangement links TRBV12-3 or TRBV12-4 to TRBJ2-1; weak D call: TRBD1 (6 bases). The CDR3 covers 11 residues. V was pared by 3 bases and J by 10 bases, with 7 bases between. Here the CDR3 reads CASSFGGEQFF. For the CDR3, the DNA is TGTGCCAGCAGTTTTGGGGGCGAGCAGTTCTTC.

This clonotype was picked up many times. The chain links TRBV15 to TRBJ2-5; possible D gene TRBD2, 6 bases. The CDR3 is made up of 14 amino acids. V shed 5 bases and J shed 5 bases, with 15 bases lying between them. CDR1 and CDR2 (germline): LNHNV, YYDKDF (reference sequence). The CDR3 here is CATSGDAGLETQYF. The DNA for the CDR3 is TGTGCCACCAGCGGGGATGCGGGACTCGAGACCCAGTACTTC.

This clonotype was recorded a few times. The rearrangement joins TRBV19 to TRBJ2-1; D assignment may be TRBD1 or TRBD2 (5 bases each). Trimming left V 6 bases short and J 9 bases short, with 18 bases between. The CDR3 length is 14 residues. Germline CDR1 reads LNHDA; CDR2 reads SQIVND (reference sequence). The CDR3: CASRLIWGSGEQFF. CDR3 DNA sequence: TGTGCCAGTAGACTCATTTGGGGGAGCGGTGAGCAGTTCTTC. Based on the CDR3 plus reference TRBV19 and TRBJ2-1, the full variable domain is DGGITQSPKYLFRKEGQNVTLSCEQNLNHDAMYWYRQDPGQGLRLIYYSQIVNDFQKGDIAEGYSVSREKKESFPLTVTSAQKNPTAFYLCASRLIWGSGEQFFGPGTRLTVL.

This clonotype turned up a few times. The chain uses TRBV7-9 and TRBJ2-3; unclear D gene. The CDR3 length is 13 residues. CDR1 SEHNR and CDR2 FQNEAQ come from the germline V gene (reference sequence). The ends were cut back, 2 bases at V and 6 bases at J, with 9 bases in the middle. The CDR3 here is CASSLFERDTQYF. In nucleotides, the CDR3 is TGTGCCAGCAGCTTATTTGAGAGGGATACGCAGTATTTT.

The chain couples TRBV7-9 to TRBJ2-7; 9 bases fit TRBD2. The CDR3 is 16 amino acids. The germline CDR1 and CDR2 sequences are SEHNR and FQNEAQ (reference sequence). V lost 5 bases, J lost 0 bases, and 8 bases stayed unmatched. The DNA of the CDR3 is TGTGCCAGCAGCGGACATAGCGGGGGCCTCTCCTACGAGCAGTACTTC. Translated, it gives CASSGHSGGLSYEQYF. Together with reference TRBV7-9 and TRBJ2-7, the CDR3 gives the full variable domain: DTGVSQNPRHKITKRGQNVTFRCDPISEHNRLYWYRQTLGQGPEFLTYFQNEAQLEKSRLLSDRFSAERPKGSFSTLEIQRTEQGDSAMYLCASSGHSGGLSYEQYFGPGTRLTVT.

This clonotype was found many times. The chain has TRBV12-3 or TRBV12-4 and TRBJ2-7; possible D gene TRBD2, 6 bases. V lost 5 bases and J lost 12, with 14 bases in between. The CDR3 runs 11 residues. CDR3 amino acids: CASSPGTGGYF. The DNA of the CDR3 is TGTGCCAGCAGTCCCGGGACTGGAGGGTACTTC.

This clonotype was counted between two and nine times. This sequence joins TRBV7-3 and TRBJ1-1, with no clear D. This CDR3 spans 13 amino acids. From germline, CDR1 is SGHTA and CDR2 FQGTGA. The V gene lost 2 bases and the J gene lost 7 bases, with 11 bases spanning the gap. CDR3 amino acids: CASSLGSGSEAFF. The CDR3 DNA is TGTGCCAGCAGCTTAGGGTCGGGAAGTGAAGCTTTCTTT. Combining the CDR3 with reference TRBV7-3 and TRBJ1-1 gives the whole variable domain GAGVSQTPSNKVTEKGKYVELRCDPISGHTALYWYRQSLGQGPEFLIYFQGTGAADDSGLPNDRFFAVRPEGSVSTLKIQRTERGDSAVYLCASSLGSGSEAFFGQGTRLTVV.

This chain uses TRBV20-1 with TRBJ2-2, with 11 positions matching TRBD2. Germline V CDR1 and CDR2: DFQATT, SNEGSKA (reference sequence). The CDR3 has 15 residues. With 1 base clipped from V and 6 bases from J, the junction kept 4 bases outside the gene matches. CDR3 sequence: CSARVLLAGAGELFF. The CDR3 DNA reads TGCAGTGCTAGAGTCCTACTAGCGGGAGCCGGGGAGCTGTTTTTT.

The chain uses TRBV2 and TRBJ1-6; no clear D. Trimming removed 8 bases at V and 11 bases at J, with 22 bases between. The CDR3 has 15 amino acids. In germline, CDR1 is SNHLY, CDR2 FYNNEI. The CDR3 DNA reads TGTGCCAGCCTACCTGGGCAGTCCGGTATACCACCCCTCCACTTT. This codes for CASLPGQSGIPPLHF. Full variable domain (missing parts from reference TRBV2 and TRBJ1-6): EPEVTQTPSHQVTQMGQEVILRCVPISNHLYFYWYRQILGQKVEFLVSFYNNEISEKSEIFDDQFSVERPDGSNFTLKIRSTKLEDSAMYFCASLPGQSGIPPLHFGNGTRLTVT.

At least ten counts were recorded for this clonotype. This chain links TRBV27 with TRBJ2-7; D is possibly TRBD1 or TRBD2 (5 bases each). The CDR3 has 15 residues. Germline CDR1 MNHEY, CDR2 SMNVEV (reference sequence). The germline V and J ends were trimmed by 5 bases and 7 bases, with 21 bases remaining between them. CDR3 region: CASSPSWGTSWEQYF. CDR3 nucleotides: TGTGCCAGCAGTCCATCGTGGGGGACCTCTTGGGAGCAGTACTTC.

This clonotype was recorded at least ten times. The rearrangement links TRBV9 to TRBJ2-2; maybe TRBD2 (5 bases). V was pared by 3 bases and J by 6 bases, with 15 bases between. CDR1 and CDR2 (germline): SGDLS, YYNGEE. This CDR3 is built from 15 residues. The CDR3 region is CASSAGLRDPGELFF. The CDR3 nucleotides are TGTGCCAGCAGCGCTGGACTCAGAGATCCCGGGGAGCTGTTTTTT. Based on the CDR3 plus reference TRBV9 and TRBJ2-2, the full variable domain is DSGVTQTPKHLITATGQRVTLRCSPRSGDLSVYWYQQSLDQGLQFLIQYYNGEERAKGNILERFSAQQFPDLHSELNLSSLELGDSALYFCASSAGLRDPGELFFGEGSRLTVL.

This clonotype has more than one count but fewer than ten. The chain couples TRBV4-1 to TRBJ2-7; TRBD1 matches 8 bases. V lost 1 base and J lost 5; bases outside the gene matches: 7. This CDR3 spans 15 amino acids. The germline V gene encodes CDR1 MGHRA and CDR2 YSYEKL. The CDR3 region has the DNA TGCGCCAGCAGCCAAGCAGGGGGCGCGAACCACGAGCAGTACTTC. The encoded protein is CASSQAGGANHEQYF.

Many counts were recorded for this clonotype. The V call is TRBV12-3 or TRBV12-4, the J call TRBJ2-3; 10 bases agree with TRBD2. The V gene end was trimmed by 5 bases and the J gene end by 3 bases; junction bases not matched to a gene: 5. The CDR3 is made up of 15 amino acids. The CDR3: CASSSGRARTDTQYF. In DNA form, the CDR3 reads TGTGCCAGCAGTAGCGGGAGGGCCAGGACAGATACGCAGTATTTT.

This chain connects TRBV15 to TRBJ2-7, with TRBD2 matching 10 bases. Germline CDR1 and CDR2: LNHNV and YYDKDF (reference sequence). The CDR3 extends over 14 amino acids. V gave up 5 bases and J gave up 3 bases; unmatched junction bases: 4. Here the CDR3 DNA reads TGTGCCACCAGCTTAGCGGGAGGAGGCTACGAGCAGTACTTC. Its protein is CATSLAGGGYEQYF.

The chain joins TRBV4-3 to TRBJ1-2; 7 positions match TRBD1. Trimming removed 3 bases from V and 8 bases from J; junction bases left unmatched: 9. Germline CDR1 reads LGHNA; CDR2 reads YSLEER. CDR3 length: 14 amino acids. Here the CDR3 reads CASSQRQGGKGYTF. In nucleotides, the CDR3 is TGCGCCAGCAGCCAGCGACAGGGTGGTAAGGGCTACACCTTC.

The rearrangement joins TRBV29-1 to TRBJ2-7; 8 positions agree with TRBD2. V lost 1 base, J lost 3 bases, and 5 bases stayed unmatched. The CDR3 runs to 14 residues. Germline loops: CDR1 SQVTM, CDR2 ANQGSEA. Here the CDR3 reads CSVEVPGGRYEQYF. CDR3 DNA sequence: TGCAGCGTTGAAGTGCCGGGGGGGCGCTACGAGCAGTACTTC.

This clonotype was seen a few times. The V call is TRBV4-3, the J call TRBJ2-1; D not certain. The ends were cut back, 2 bases at V and 1 base at J, with 12 bases in the middle. The CDR3 loop spans 16 amino acids. Per the germline V gene, CDR1 is LGHNA and CDR2 is YSLEER. Here the CDR3 reads CASSQRQLSSYNEQFF. DNA of the CDR3: TGCGCCAGCAGCCAAAGACAATTATCGTCCTACAATGAGCAGTTCTTC.